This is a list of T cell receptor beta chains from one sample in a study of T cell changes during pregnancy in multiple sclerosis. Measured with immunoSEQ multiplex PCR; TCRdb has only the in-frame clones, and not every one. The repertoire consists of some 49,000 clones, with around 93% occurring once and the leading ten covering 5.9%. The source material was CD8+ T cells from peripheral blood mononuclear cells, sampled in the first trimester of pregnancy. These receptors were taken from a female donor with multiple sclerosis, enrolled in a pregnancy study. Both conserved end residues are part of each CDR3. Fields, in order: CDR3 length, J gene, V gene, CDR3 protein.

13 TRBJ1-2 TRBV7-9 CASSSGQVYGYTF
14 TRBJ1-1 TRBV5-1 CASSSGQLNTEAFF
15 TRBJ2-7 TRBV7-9 CASSGTGGSFYEQYF
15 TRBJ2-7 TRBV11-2 CASSLDVTSGYEQYF
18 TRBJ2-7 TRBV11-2 CASRAFPAQGLSSYEQYF
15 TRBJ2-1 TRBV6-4 CASSDLAGGLNEQFF
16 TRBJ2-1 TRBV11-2 CASSSSGLSSYNEQFF
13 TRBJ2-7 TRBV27 CATRSLDTYEQYF
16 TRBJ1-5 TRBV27 CASSSAPSGSNQPQHF
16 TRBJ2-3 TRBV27 CASSLRTSGSTDTQYF
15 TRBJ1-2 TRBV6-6 CASSSSPTGSNGYTF
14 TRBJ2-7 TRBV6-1 CASKEAGTLYEQYF
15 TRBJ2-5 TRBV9 CASSVGQGDTETQYF
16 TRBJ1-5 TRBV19 CASSIRDRYSNQPQHF
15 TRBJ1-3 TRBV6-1 CASSEGQPGGNTIYF
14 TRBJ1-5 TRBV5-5 CASSLWDTNQPQHF
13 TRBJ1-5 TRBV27 CASTGQADQPQHF
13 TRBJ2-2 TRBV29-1 CSALGVNTGELFF
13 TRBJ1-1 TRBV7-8 CASSLVKPTEAFF
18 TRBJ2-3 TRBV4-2 CASSQVGGVRGSGDTQYF
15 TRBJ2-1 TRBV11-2 CASSLGLADSNEQFF
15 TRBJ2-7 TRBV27 CASWKLAGEIYEQYF
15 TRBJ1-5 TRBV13 CASSSPLYSNQPQHF
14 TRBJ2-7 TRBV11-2 CASSSRLGAYEQYF